Listed below are T cell receptor beta chains from one sample, sequenced in a study of beta chain features in type 1 diabetes. TCRdb keeps only in-frame clones here, not all; method: immunoSEQ multiplex PCR. This repertoire shows 150,000 to 190,000 clones, over 7.5% found once; its top ten account for 0.65%. Material: central memory CD4+ T cells from blood. All receptors come from a young man in good health. Both conserved end residues are part of each CDR3. Fields, in order: D gene, V gene, clone size, J gene, CDR3 DNA, CDR3 protein. D genes are given only for firm matches. Some rows have no size entry. The others give once, few or many, or a class for an expanded clone.

TRBD1	TRBV19	.	TRBJ2-5	TGTGCCAGTAGTTCCCAACGGGACAGGGAGGGGGAGACCCAGTACTTC	CASSSQRDREGETQYF
.	TRBV7-3	few	TRBJ2-2	TGTGCCAGCAGCTTACGGGACACCACCGGGGAGCTGTTTTTT	CASSLRDTTGELFF
TRBD1	TRBV18	.	TRBJ1-5	TGTGCCAGCTCACCGGACAGGGGACAGCCCCAGCATTTT	CASSPDRGQPQHF
.	TRBV6-6	few	TRBJ1-1	TGTGCCATCAGCCGTTCGAACACTGAAGCTTTCTTT	CAISRSNTEAFF
TRBD1	TRBV7-9	.	TRBJ2-5	TGTGCCAGCACCCTCGGGACAGGGATAGAGACCCAGTACTTC	CASTLGTGIETQYF
.	TRBV5-6	few	TRBJ2-7	TGTGCCAGCAGCTTGGGTAATTACGAGCAGTACTTC	CASSLGNYEQYF
TRBD2	TRBV30	.	TRBJ2-5	TGTGCCTGGAGTGTAGCAGCGGGGGGGTTTGAGACCCAGTACTTC	CAWSVAAGGFETQYF
.	TRBV5-1	few	TRBJ1-5	TGCGCCAGCAGCTTGGATGGGGGAGGAGGCAATCAGCCCCAGCATTTT	CASSLDGGGGNQPQHF
.	TRBV7-9	many	TRBJ2-7	TGTGCCAGCAGCTTCGGTTTCCTCAACGAGCAGTACTTC	CASSFGFLNEQYF
.	TRBV19	few	TRBJ2-5	TGTGCCAGTTCTAATGCCCGACAGGACCAAGAGACCCAGTACTTC	CASSNARQDQETQYF
TRBD1	TRBV10-3	.	TRBJ1-1	TGTGCCATCACCCAAGACAGGGGAGAAGCTTTCTTT	CAITQDRGEAFF
TRBD2	TRBV27	.	TRBJ2-2	TGTGCCAGCAGTTCGACTAGCGGGGGCACCGGGGAGCTGTTTTTT	CASSSTSGGTGELFF
TRBD2	TRBV2	.	TRBJ2-4	TGTGCCAGCAGTACCCATCCCGGACTAGTCAACGCAGCCAAAAACATTCAGTACTTC	CASSTHPGLVNAAKNIQYF
TRBD1	TRBV2	few	TRBJ2-3	TGTGCCAGCAGCCGACAGGGGGCGCAGGTAGATACGCAGTATTTT	CASSRQGAQVDTQYF
.	TRBV5-1	many	TRBJ2-6	TGCGCCAGCAGCTTGGTCGGGATCTCTGGGGCCAACGTCCTGACTTTC	CASSLVGISGANVLTF
.	TRBV28	.	TRBJ2-7	TGTGCCAGCAGTTCAGAGCAGGGGTTCTACGAGCAGTACTTC	CASSSEQGFYEQYF
.	TRBV5-1	few	TRBJ1-4	TGCGCCAGCAGCTTTAGATCAACTAATGAAAAACTGTTTTTT	CASSFRSTNEKLFF
TRBD1	TRBV4-2	.	TRBJ1-2	TGTGCCAGCAGCCAAGATAAGGGACAGGGGTATGGCTACACCTTC	CASSQDKGQGYGYTF
.	TRBV5-1	few	TRBJ2-7	TGCGCCAGCAGCCACACGTTGGTCGGGACCTACGAGCAGTACTTC	CASSHTLVGTYEQYF
TRBD1	TRBV5-1	.	TRBJ2-3	TGCGCCAGCAGCTCGGGACAGGGTGGAGATACGCAGTATTTT	CASSSGQGGDTQYF
.	TRBV30	many	TRBJ2-7	TGTGCCTGGAGTGATGGGGCTTCCTACGAGCAGTACTTC	CAWSDGASYEQYF
.	TRBV28	.	TRBJ1-2	TGTGCCAGCAGTTCAACTCAGGGCGACTATGGCTACACCTTC	CASSSTQGDYGYTF
.	TRBV15	.	TRBJ2-2	TGTGCCACCAGCAGACGAGGACCGGGAGCCACCGGGGAGCTGTTTTTT	CATSRRGPGATGELFF
TRBD1	TRBV5-4	few	TRBJ1-4	TGTGCCAGCAGGGAGGGGGCAGGGGGCGCAGGTGAAAAACTGTTTTTT	CASREGAGGAGEKLFF
.	TRBV28	.	TRBJ2-7	TGTGCCAGCAGATTAGACAAGCCCTTCTCCTACGAGCAGTACTTC	CASRLDKPFSYEQYF
.	TRBV7-2	many	TRBJ2-7	TGTGCCAGCAGCTTAGACAGGACGAGCTCCTACGAGCAGTACTTC	CASSLDRTSSYEQYF
TRBD2	TRBV25-1	many	TRBJ2-3	TGTGCCAGCAGCGTGGGAGGGAGCACAGATACGCAGTATTTT	CASSVGGSTDTQYF
TRBD1	TRBV6-5	few	TRBJ1-1	TGTGCCAGCGGACGGGAGGGGGCTACGAACGAGGTTGCTTTCTTT	CASGREGATNEVAFF
TRBD1	TRBV16	.	TRBJ1-1	TGTGCCAGCAGCCGTTCGTGGGACAGAGAAGCTTTCTTT	CASSRSWDREAFF
.	TRBV7-9	few	TRBJ2-5	TGTGCCAGCAGCTTAGGCAGAGAGACCCAGTACTTC	CASSLGRETQYF
TRBD2	TRBV4-1	.	TRBJ2-1	TGCGCCAGCAGCCGCCGGCAAGCGGGGCACTACAATGAGCAGTTCTTC	CASSRRQAGHYNEQFF
.	TRBV5-5	few	TRBJ2-7	TGTGCCAGCAGTTCCGTAGAATGGGCCCACGAGCAGTACTTC	CASSSVEWAHEQYF
TRBD1	TRBV19	.	TRBJ1-1	TGTGCCAGTAAGACCACAGGGGGCGTTCCTGAAGCTTTCTTT	CASKTTGGVPEAFF
.	TRBV11-2	.	TRBJ1-2	TGTGCCAGCAGCCCCTTCAACCGGGACATCCCCTATGGCTACACCTTC	CASSPFNRDIPYGYTF
TRBD1	TRBV29-1	.	TRBJ1-1	TGCAGCGGACAGGGGGCGGCAGGGGCTTTCTTT	CSGQGAAGAFF
.	TRBV7-9	many	TRBJ2-3	TGTGCCAGCAGCGTTTGGCGTGGGCAGGTCTCTTCGACAGATACGCAGTATTTT	CASSVWRGQVSSTDTQYF
TRBD1	TRBV7-9	.	TRBJ2-1	TGTGCCAGCAGCGTCGGGACAGGGGGGCAGTTCTTC	CASSVGTGGQFF
TRBD2	TRBV5-4	few	TRBJ2-3	TGTGCCAGCAGTGACGGGACTAGCGGCACAGATACGCAGTATTTT	CASSDGTSGTDTQYF
TRBD1	TRBV7-7	.	TRBJ2-5	TGTGCTAGCAGCTCCCTGACAGGGGGGGAACAGACCCAGTACTTC	CASSSLTGGEQTQYF
.	TRBV18	.	TRBJ2-2	TGTGCCAGCTCACCACGGACGAGGCAGGGGACCGGGGAGCTGTTTTTT	CASSPRTRQGTGELFF
TRBD1	TRBV15	.	TRBJ2-3	TGTGCCACCAGCAGTGGACAGGGTTTCCCCTTGGATACGCAGTATTTT	CATSSGQGFPLDTQYF
TRBD1	TRBV30	few	TRBJ1-6	TGTGCCTGGAGTCCCAGTCGACGGACAGGGGCGATCTATAATTCACCCCTCCACTTT	CAWSPSRRTGAIYNSPLHF